A selection of T cell receptor beta chains follows, all from one sample in a study of T-cell memory formation after mild COVID-19. TCRdb re-analysed the 5' RACE reads in MiXCR, keeping a single row per CDR3 protein. The sample records around 510,000 distinct CDR3 sequences, roughly 22% being singletons. Material: PBMCs or a T cell subset sorted from them (not recorded which). Receptor source: an adult woman who had mild COVID-19 (a few samples of this study predate the infection). Cell type and time point are not known. Each CDR3 is given with its conserved first and last residue. The D gene is left open where the match is weak. Clone size is shown for a subset of rows, as once, few, many or a class of expanded clone.

TRBJ1-6 | few | TRBV7-8 | NA | TGTGCCAGCAGCTTAGGGATAGGAGTTCTAAATTCACCCCTCCACTTT | CASSLGIGVLNSPLHF
TRBJ1-1 | few | TRBV30 | NA | TGTGCCTGGAGTCGGTGGAACACTGAAGCTTTCTTT | CAWSRWNTEAFF
TRBJ2-1 | NA | TRBV20-1 | TRBD2 | TGCAGTGCTAGAGATGAAGTTGGGGGACTACAACACCGAAATGAGCAGTTCTTC | CSARDEVGGLQHRNEQFF
TRBJ1-1 | few | TRBV6-2/TRBV6-3 | NA | TGTGCCAGCAGGCGGGACGGCCGGGGTACTGAAGCTTTCTTT | CASRRDGRGTEAFF
TRBJ2-1 | NA | TRBV29-1 | NA | TGCAGCGTTGTGGCTGGTCTGGTCTACAATGAGCAGTTCTTC | CSVVAGLVYNEQFF
TRBJ2-1 | NA | TRBV4-3 | TRBD2 | TGCGCCAGCAGCCGAGGGACTAGCGTACCCCCCAATGAGCAGTTCTTC | CASSRGTSVPPNEQFF
TRBJ2-2 | NA | TRBV14 | NA | NA | CASSPFGNGELFF
TRBJ1-2 | NA | TRBV6-6 | NA | TGTGCCAGCAGCGAGCCGGGACGGAAGCACTATGGCTACACCTTC | CASSEPGRKHYGYTF
TRBJ1-5 | few | TRBV7-8 | NA | TGTGCCAGCAGCATGATCAGAGATCAGCCCCAGCATTTT | CASSMIRDQPQHF
TRBJ2-7 | NA | TRBV7-9 | NA | TGTGCCAGCAGCCCGAGTGAGACCTACGAGCAGTACTTC | CASSPSETYEQYF
TRBJ2-7 | many | TRBV30 | TRBD1 | TGTGCCTGGGGGCTTTACCGGGACAGGGCCTACGAGCAGTACTTC | CAWGLYRDRAYEQYF
TRBJ2-5 | few | TRBV24-1 | NA | TGTGCCACCAAGGGGCATGCCAAAGAGACCCAGTACTTC | CATKGHAKETQYF
TRBJ2-3 | many | TRBV7-9 | TRBD2 | TGTGCCAGCAGCTACCCGACTAGCGGCACAGATACGCAGTATTTT | CASSYPTSGTDTQYF
TRBJ1-4 | NA | TRBV20-1 | TRBD1 | TGCAGTGCTGGACCTACAGGGGGATCTAATGAAAAACTGTTTTTT | CSAGPTGGSNEKLFF
TRBJ1-2 | NA | TRBV7-2 | NA | TGTGCCAGCAGCTTTAGGCCCACTGGGTGCACCTTC | CASSFRPTGCTF
TRBJ1-2 | NA | TRBV5-1 | NA | TGCGCCAGCAGCTTGAGGGATAACTATGGCTACACCTTC | CASSLRDNYGYTF
TRBJ1-1 | NA | TRBV5-6 | TRBD1 | TGTGCCAGCAGCTTGCTACGGGACAGAGCATCCACTGAAGCTTTCTTT | CASSLLRDRASTEAFF
TRBJ2-1 | many | TRBV6-5 | TRBD1 | TGTGCCAGCAGTCGGGACAGGGGAGGATACAATGAGCAGTTCTTC | CASSRDRGGYNEQFF
TRBJ1-1 | NA | TRBV19 | NA | TGTGCCAGTAGTATGGGGACATCGATGAACACTGAAGCTTTCTTT | CASSMGTSMNTEAFF
TRBJ1-1 | few | TRBV30 | NA | TGTGCCTGGAGTGTACGTCGCTCGGCAGGGTTCATGAACACTGAAGCTTTCTTT | CAWSVRRSAGFMNTEAFF
TRBJ2-1 | NA | TRBV19 | NA | TGTGCCAGTAGGCTGGGGACTGTTTCTGAGGATGAGCAGTTCTTC | CASRLGTVSEDEQFF
TRBJ1-5 | few | TRBV29-1 | NA | TGCAGCGTTGGGGGGGCAGGGTTACAGCCCCAGCATTTT | CSVGGAGLQPQHF
TRBJ2-1 | once | TRBV24-1 | NA | TGTGCCACCAGTCCGGGGGGCGGGTACAATGAGCAGTTCTTC | CATSPGGGYNEQFF
TRBJ1-5 | few | TRBV12-3/TRBV12-4 | NA | TGTGCCAGCAGTTTATCGGAGGTAGTCCAGCCCCAGCATTTT | CASSLSEVVQPQHF
TRBJ2-7 | NA | TRBV5-1 | NA | TGCGCCAGCAGCGAAGGAGGGAAGGCGACCGAGCAGTACTTC | CASSEGGKATEQYF
TRBJ2-7 | NA | TRBV7-2 | NA | TGTGCCAGCAGCCCGACCCCGGCTAGCGACGAGCAGTACTTC | CASSPTPASDEQYF
TRBJ2-5 | few | TRBV5-1 | NA | TGCGCCAGCAGCTTGGCCGTGGATTACCAAGAGACCCAGTACTTC | CASSLAVDYQETQYF
TRBJ1-2 | NA | TRBV4-3 | NA | TGCGCCAGCAGCCAAGCCGGGGCCTCCTATGGCTACACCTTC | CASSQAGASYGYTF
TRBJ2-7 | NA | TRBV28 | NA | TGTGCCAGCAGGAAGGGATTCTACGAGCAGTACTTC | CASRKGFYEQYF
TRBJ2-1 | NA | TRBV5-6 | NA | TGTGCCAGCAGCTTGGAGGGGGCGGGAGGACCCGCCGTCTTC | CASSLEGAGGPAVF
TRBJ2-7 | few | TRBV19 | TRBD2 | TGTGCCAGTAGTCCGGGACTAGCCGCCTACGAGCAGTACTTC | CASSPGLAAYEQYF
TRBJ2-1 | few | TRBV2 | TRBD2 | TGTGCCAACCCTATACTAGCGGGGGCCAACAATGAGCAGTTCTTC | CANPILAGANNEQFF
TRBJ1-1 | few | TRBV12-3/TRBV12-4 | NA | TGTGCCAGCAGCCCCCCCCTTGGGGCTTTCTTT | CASSPPLGAFF
TRBJ1-5 | few | TRBV6-6 | NA | TGTGCCAGCTCACCGCAGATTAGCAATCAGCCCCAGCATTTT | CASSPQISNQPQHF
TRBJ2-5 | few | TRBV12-3/TRBV12-4 | NA | TGTGCCAGCAGGGACTACAGGTCTCCGGGAAAAGAGACCCAGTACTTC | CASRDYRSPGKETQYF
TRBJ2-7 | NA | TRBV7-3 | NA | TGTGCCAGCAGCTGGACACAGGGCTACGAGCAGTACTTC | CASSWTQGYEQYF
TRBJ1-6 | NA | TRBV30 | NA | TGTGCCTGGAGTGTTTCCGGGACCGGTAATTCACCCCTCCACTTT | CAWSVSGTGNSPLHF
TRBJ1-1 | few | TRBV12-3/TRBV12-4 | NA | TGTGCCAGCAGTTCACCCCACACTGAAGCTTTCTTT | CASSSPHTEAFF
TRBJ1-1 | many | TRBV12-3/TRBV12-4 | NA | TGTGCCAGCAGCAACAAAGACAGCCCTGAAGCTTTCTTT | CASSNKDSPEAFF
TRBJ2-5 | few | TRBV10-3 | TRBD1 | TGTGCCCGACCGGGACAGGGGAAAGAGACCCAGTACTTC | CARPGQGKETQYF
TRBJ1-1 | few | TRBV12-3/TRBV12-4 | NA | TGTGCCAGCAGTTTAGAGGGGGGAGCTTTCTTT | CASSLEGGAFF
TRBJ1-1 | few | TRBV7-9 | NA | TGTGCCAGCAGCCAGGACCTTATTCAAGCTTTCTTT | CASSQDLIQAFF
TRBJ2-3 | NA | TRBV5-4 | NA | TGTGCCAGCAGCCAGAGTCCCTCAGATCCATATACGCAGTATTTT | CASSQSPSDPYTQYF
TRBJ2-5 | few | TRBV15 | NA | TGTGCCACCAGCAGAGGTCAGGCGGAAGAGACCCAGTACTTC | CATSRGQAEETQYF
TRBJ1-4 | NA | TRBV5-1 | NA | TGCGCCAGCAGCCCTAGCACAGGCGGCGGCGAAAAACTGTTTTTT | CASSPSTGGGEKLFF
TRBJ1-1 | NA | TRBV6-5 | NA | TGTGCCAGCAGAAACAGATACACTGAAGCTTTCTTT | CASRNRYTEAFF
TRBJ2-1 | NA | TRBV24-1 | TRBD2 | TGTGCCACCAGTGACCCGACTAGCGGCTCCTACAATGAGCAGTTCTTC | CATSDPTSGSYNEQFF
TRBJ1-1 | many | TRBV29-1 | TRBD1 | TGCAGCGTATCAGACAGGGCGAACACTGAAGCTTTCTTT | CSVSDRANTEAFF
TRBJ2-7 | NA | TRBV10-3 | NA | TGTGCCAGCAGTCTTGGACCCGCCGATTACGAGCAGTACTTC | CASSLGPADYEQYF
TRBJ2-1 | few | TRBV5-1 | NA | TGCGCCAGCAGCTTGAACGCGGGACTTACCTACAATGAGCAGTTCTTC | CASSLNAGLTYNEQFF
TRBJ1-2 | few | TRBV24-1 | NA | TGTGCCACCAGTGATTATAGTGGCAGGGTAGATGGCTACACCTTC | CATSDYSGRVDGYTF
TRBJ2-3 | NA | TRBV7-9 | NA | TGTGCCAGCAGCCCTCCGGGGACCACAGATACGCAGTATTTT | CASSPPGTTDTQYF
TRBJ1-3 | many | TRBV4-3 | NA | TGCGCCAGCAGCCAAGTGCCCCCGTCGCGGTCAGACGTCTCTGGAAACACCATATATTTT | CASSQVPPSRSDVSGNTIYF
TRBJ1-5 | few | TRBV19 | NA | TGTGCCAGTAGTATTATGGTGGGCCCCCAGCATTTT | CASSIMVGPQHF
TRBJ2-2 | NA | TRBV29-1 | NA | TGCAGCGTGACATACACCGGGGAGCTGTTTTTT | CSVTYTGELFF
TRBJ1-2 | NA | TRBV7-9 | TRBD1 | TGTGCCAGCAGCAACCTGAGGGACAGGGGCTTCTATGGCTACACCTTC | CASSNLRDRGFYGYTF